The present T cell receptor beta chain was sequenced within a study of CD8+CD57+ T cells in acquired aplastic anemia. As concerns this clonotype: Its antigen is unidentified. Mismatch with germline at one junction end may stem from a read error.

Germline V gives CDR1 SGHRS, CDR2 YFSETQ. The CDR3 loop spans 13 amino acids. Points from the study as a whole: With respect to CD8+ Simpson's diversity, patients and controls did not differ significantly.

TCR beta VDJ and CDR3 profiles were obtained from a genomic DNA template. Using its own MiXCR run on the reads, TCRdb lists one record per CDR3 protein. The sample lists 350,000 to 450,000 distinct CDR3 sequences; around 68% were seen once. The origin of this receptor is a human donor in good health, serving as a control. The sample consisted of sorted CD4+, CD8+, or CD8+CD57+ T cells (not recorded which) from PBMCs. V and J are TRBV5-1 and TRBJ2-7, with 8 nucleotides matching TRBD1. CDR3 coding DNA: TGTGCCAGCGGCCTAGGGGACAGGAATGAGCAGTACTTC. It is translated as CASGLGDRNEQYF.